This T cell receptor beta chain was retrieved from a study of CD8 T cells in ankylosing spondylitis. Libraries of TCR beta came from quantitative 5'-RACE with molecular barcodes. TCRdb re-called the 5' RACE reads with MiXCR, one entry per CDR3 protein. The sample records 150,000 to 200,000 distinct CDR3 sequences, about a third being singletons. Trimming removed 0 bases from V and 4 bases from J, with 9 bases in between. This CDR3 is built from 14 residues. Germline V lookup: CDR1 LGHDT, CDR2 YNNKEL (reference sequence). Sequencing input: synovial fluid, either unsorted or a sorted T cell fraction (not recorded which). The sequence derives from a male donor with ankylosing spondylitis. V gene TRBV3-1 combines with J gene TRBJ2-5; no definite D call. The DNA of the CDR3 is TGTGCCAGCAGCCAAGATACAGTTCGAGAGACCCAGTACTTC. Encoded protein: CASSQDTVRETQYF.